In its sample, the clone carrying this TCR beta chain was seen a few times. The target antigen is unknown. V was clipped by 10 bases and J by 0 bases; unmatched bases: 7. The CDR3 runs to 15 residues. Germline V lookup: CDR1 SEHNR, CDR2 FQNEAQ (reference sequence). This record comes from a study of CD8 T cells in ankylosing spondylitis. Overall study results and limits: What seemed typical of ankylosing spondylitis blood was a TCR beta motif built from roughly eight highly homologous variants.

In TCRdb, the 5' RACE reads were re-called with MiXCR into one record per CDR3 protein. The sample lists approximately 500,000 distinct CDR3 sequences, more than 9.5% occurring once. The chain has TRBV7-9 and TRBJ2-1; the match to TRBD1 covers 9 bases. The receptor was derived from a male donor with ankylosing spondylitis. The sample consisted of blood, either unsorted or a sorted T cell fraction (not recorded which). The CDR3 DNA follows: TGTGCCAACGGACAGGGGACGAGCTCCTACAATGAGCAGTTCTTC. This sequence encodes CANGQGTSSYNEQFF.